The entry below describes one TCR beta chain. The data derive from a study of spatial heterogeneity in lung cancer. Stated time point: blood at routine non-recurrence follow-up after resection. TCRdb re-analysed the 5' RACE reads in MiXCR, keeping a single row per CDR3 protein. Seen here are approximately 11,000 distinct CDR3 sequences, about 9.5% observed once, and the top ten hold 30% to 35%. The specimen comprised PBMCs, sampled at follow-up. This receptor was obtained from a female donor with early-stage non-small cell lung cancer.

CDR3 protein: CASSLAQGSEQYF. The CDR3 DNA reads TGTGCCAGCAGCTTAGCACAGGGCAGCGAGCAGTACTTC. The rearrangement links TRBV7-9 to TRBJ2-7; D might be TRBD1 (6 bases). The CDR3 has 13 amino acids. Germline V CDR1 and CDR2: SEHNR, FQNEAQ (reference sequence). Trimming took 0 bases from V and 6 from J, leaving 9 bases between them.